What follows are 30 T cell receptor beta chains derived from one specimen sequenced in a study of OX40 agonist ivuxolimab in advanced cancers. Sequencing was performed with immunoSEQ multiplex PCR; in TCRdb, only in-frame clones are kept and a portion is missing. The sample includes approximately 60,000 clones, around nine tenths of them seen just once. Sequencing used CD4+ or CD8+ T cells sorted from blood, obtained in a trial of the OX40 agonist ivuxolimab. The receptors were gathered from an adult with an advanced solid tumor such as melanoma, head and neck, liver or kidney cancer.

J is TRBJ2-3 and V is TRBV10-3; D might be TRBD2 (6 bases). Germline loops: CDR1 ENHRY, CDR2 SYGVKD. Trimming stripped 4 bases from V and 0 bases from J, with 17 bases between. The CDR3 runs to 17 residues. CDR3 sequence (DNA): TGTGCCATCAGTGGTAGCGGAGAAGCAACTAGCACAGATACGCAGTATTTT. This gives the protein CAISGSGEATSTDTQYF.

This chain uses TRBV21-1 with TRBJ2-7; TRBD2, the table's D call, was not compared with the DNA. TRBV21-1 is given as a pseudogene. The CDR3 totals 13 residues. This chain's CDR3 is CASSQREAYEQYF. The CDR3 DNA sequence: TGTGCCAGCAGCCAGCGGGAGGCCTACGAGCAGTACTTC.

The V call is TRBV29-1, the J call TRBJ2-1, with D possibly matching TRBD2 (7 bases). The V end lost 7 bases, the J end lost 5 bases, and 15 bases lay between the germline ends. Germline V CDR1 and CDR2: SQVTM, ANQGSEA. There are 13 residues in the CDR3. CDR3 bases: TGCAGCGCCGGGGGGCGGGACAACAATGAGCAGTTCTTC. Translated: CSAGGRDNNEQFF.

The rearrangement links TRBV5-1 to TRBJ2-7, with D perhaps being TRBD1 or TRBD2 (6 bases each). V was clipped by 7 bases and J by 2 bases, with 16 bases between them. Germline-derived CDR1 and CDR2 are SGHRS and YFSETQ. The CDR3 consists of 14 residues. CDR3 residues: CASARGTGAYEQYF. The CDR3 bases are TGCGCCAGCGCGAGGGGGACGGGAGCCTACGAGCAGTACTTC.

The chain's CDR3 is CASTTSGNYQETQYF. Here the CDR3 DNA reads TGTGCCAGCACTACCTCGGGAAACTACCAAGAGACCCAGTACTTC. The V gene is TRBV28, the J gene TRBJ2-5, with a possible D match to TRBD2 (5 bases). Trimming pared 7 bases from V and 0 bases from J, leaving 15 bases between. The germline gives CDR1 MDHEN, CDR2 SYDVKM. The CDR3 length is 15 residues.

The V gene is TRBV11-2, the J gene TRBJ1-1; 9 positions agree with TRBD1. With V trimmed by 3 bases and J by 0 bases, 2 bases remained unmatched. From germline, CDR1 is SGHAT and CDR2 FQNNGV. The CDR3 has 15 amino acids. CDR3 region: CASSFYRGLNTEAFF. CDR3 in DNA: TGTGCCAGCAGCTTTTACAGGGGGCTGAACACTGAAGCTTTCTTT.

The chain carries TRBV11-2 and TRBJ2-1; 8 nucleotides match TRBD2. The germline CDR1 and CDR2 sequences are SGHAT and FQNNGV. The CDR3 runs 16 residues. The trim removed 5 bases at V and 7 bases at J, leaving 13 bases unmatched. The DNA of the CDR3 is TGTGCCAGCAGCCCCCTTAAGGGCGGGAGGCAGAATGAGCAGTTCTTC. As protein: CASSPLKGGRQNEQFF.

The chain employs TRBV9 and TRBJ2-7; a possible D gene is TRBD2 (6 bases). The CDR3 is 14 residues long. The germline V and J ends were trimmed by 0 bases and 5 bases, with 12 bases remaining between them. Germline loops: CDR1 SGDLS, CDR2 YYNGEE. The CDR3 nucleotides read TGTGCCAGCAGCGTAGCGATTAGCGGCCACGAGCAGTACTTC. This sequence encodes CASSVAISGHEQYF.

To note about this clone: At one end the junction does not follow the germline gene, possibly because of a read error. The V call is TRBV7-8, the J call TRBJ2-7, with D possibly matching TRBD1 (5 bases). This CDR3 spans 12 amino acids. Germline assignment: CDR1 SGHVS and CDR2 FQNEAQ. CDR3 in amino acids: CASSLERGEQYF. CDR3 sequence (DNA): TGTGCCAGCAGTTTAGAAAGGGGAGAGCAGTACTTC.

This clone was seen only once. The rearrangement joins TRBV30 to TRBJ1-3; TRBD1 aligns across 7 bases. With V trimmed by 5 bases and J by 3 bases, 16 bases remained unmatched. The CDR3 contains 17 residues. Germline V gives CDR1 GTSNPN, CDR2 SVGIG (reference sequence). CDR3 DNA sequence: TGTGCCTGGCGACATATTGGCAGGGGGGTTTATGGAAACACCATATATTTT. It yields the protein CAWRHIGRGVYGNTIYF.

V is TRBV28 and J is TRBJ2-7; the D gene could be TRBD1 or TRBD2 (6 bases each). V lost 4 bases and J lost 2, with 12 bases in between. CDR1 and CDR2 (germline): MDHEN, SYDVKM. This CDR3 region has 14 residues. In DNA, the CDR3 is TGTGCCAGCAGTTCCCATGGGGGGCCCTACGAGCAGTACTTC. The encoded protein is CASSSHGGPYEQYF.

The V call is TRBV5-4, the J call TRBJ2-3, with 7 bases fitting TRBD2. V gave up 5 bases and J gave up 1 base; unmatched junction bases: 4. The CDR3 consists of 14 residues. Germline V gene data show CDR1 as SGHNT and CDR2 as YYREEE (reference sequence). The CDR3 nucleotides read TGTGCCAGCAGATCTAGCGGACGCACAGATACGCAGTATTTT. Protein product: CASRSSGRTDTQYF.

This sequence joins TRBV5-1 and TRBJ2-7; 12 nucleotides align to TRBD1. Per germline, CDR1 SGHRS and CDR2 YFSETQ. V lost 4 bases and J lost 4; bases outside the gene matches: 9. The CDR3 has 16 amino acids. This chain's CDR3 is CASSATPGQGAYEQYF. The DNA for the CDR3 is TGCGCCAGCAGCGCCACACCGGGACAGGGGGCTTACGAGCAGTACTTC.

This clone was seen just once. The chain couples TRBV30 to TRBJ1-2; no reliable D call. Germline V gene sequence: CDR1 GTSNPN, CDR2 SVGIG (reference sequence). V lost 3 bases and J 8 bases, leaving 16 bases between the germline ends. The CDR3 covers 13 residues. CDR3 nucleotides: TGTGCCTGGAGGACTCCAGCGGCGAGGGGCTACACCTTC. It specifies CAWRTPAARGYTF. The entire variable domain, with the rest obtained from reference TRBV30 and TRBJ1-2, is as follows: SQTIHQWPATLVQPVGSPLSLECTVEGTSNPNLYWYRQAAGRGLQLLFYSVGIGQISSEVPQNLSASRPQDRQFILSSKKLLLSDSGFYLCAWRTPAARGYTFGSGTRLTVV.

This rearrangement joins TRBV2 to TRBJ2-2; possibly TRBD2 for D (5 bases). The CDR3 consists of 14 residues. Per the germline V gene, CDR1 is SNHLY and CDR2 is FYNNEI. V lost 1 base and J 6 bases, leaving 9 bases between the germline ends. The CDR3, as DNA: TGTGCCAGCAGTGAAGGGACGAGGGCCGGGGAGCTGTTTTTT. This sequence encodes CASSEGTRAGELFF.

V is TRBV11-1 and J is TRBJ1-1, with 8 bases that match TRBD1. From germline, CDR1 is SGHAT and CDR2 FQDESV (reference sequence). V was pared by 6 bases and J by 5 bases, with 5 bases of the junction left unmatched. The CDR3 has 13 amino acids. CDR3 residues: CASRPTGGTEAFF. The CDR3 DNA is TGTGCCAGCAGGCCCACAGGGGGAACTGAAGCTTTCTTT.

The chain employs TRBV11-1 and TRBJ2-7; a weak D match, TRBD1 (6 bases). Trimming removed 2 bases from V and 4 bases from J, with 12 bases in between. CDR1 and CDR2 from the germline V gene are SGHAT and FQDESV (reference sequence). The CDR3 has 14 residues. In DNA, the CDR3 is TGTGCCAGCAGCTTATCCATAACAGGGTACGAGCAGTACTTC. Translating it yields CASSLSITGYEQYF.

V is TRBV5-1 and J is TRBJ1-5, with D tentatively TRBD1 (6 bases). V was clipped by 0 bases and J by 7 bases, with 14 bases between them. The CDR3 spans 15 residues. Germline CDR1 reads SGHRS; CDR2 reads YFSETQ. CDR3 sequence (DNA): TGCGCCAGCAGCTTGGGTCAGGGGCCCAGCCAGCCCCAGCATTTT. This codes for CASSLGQGPSQPQHF. The full variable domain, completed using reference TRBV5-1 and TRBJ1-5, is KAGVTQTPRYLIKTRGQQVTLSCSPISGHRSVSWYQQTPGQGLQFLFEYFSETQRNKGNFPGRFSGRQFSNSRSEMNVSTLELGDSALYLCASSLGQGPSQPQHFGDGTRLSIL.

The sample holds one count of this clone. The chain uses TRBV30 and TRBJ1-1, with D possibly TRBD1 on 5 matching bases. This CDR3 region has 14 residues. Germline assignment: CDR1 GTSNPN and CDR2 SVGIG (reference sequence). Trimming removed 0 bases from V and 4 bases from J, with 12 bases in between. CDR3 in amino acids: CAWSVTGGGTEAFF. Here the CDR3 DNA reads TGTGCCTGGAGTGTTACCGGGGGTGGCACTGAAGCTTTCTTT.

Only a few counts were recorded for this clone. The rearrangement links TRBV30 to TRBJ2-1, with TRBD2 matching 7 bases. CDR3 length: 12 amino acids. CDR1 and CDR2 (germline): GTSNPN, SVGIG (reference sequence). J was trimmed by 10 bases and V by 5 bases; bases with no gene match: 8. This CDR3 is CAWALLGGEQFF. In DNA form, the CDR3 reads TGTGCCTGGGCTCTCCTGGGGGGGGAGCAGTTCTTC.

This sequence joins TRBV5-6 and TRBJ1-4; weak D call: TRBD1 (5 bases). The CDR3 length is 15 residues. Trimming removed 0 bases at V and 8 bases at J, with 14 bases between. Germline CDR1 reads SGHDT; CDR2 reads YYEEEE. In nucleotides, the CDR3 is TGTGCCAGCAGCTTGGATGCGGGACTGGGCGAAAAACTGTTTTTT. This translates into CASSLDAGLGEKLFF.

This chain joins TRBV9 and TRBJ1-3; perhaps TRBD1 as D (5 bases). CDR3 size: 16 residues. From germline, CDR1 is SGDLS and CDR2 YYNGEE. V lost 3 bases and J lost 5, with 18 bases in between. This chain's CDR3 is CASSARGGSWRNTIYF. The CDR3 DNA reads as TGTGCCAGCAGCGCGAGGGGCGGATCGTGGAGAAACACCATATATTTT.

This rearrangement joins TRBV10-3 to TRBJ2-5, with 8 bases lining up with TRBD1. V lost 6 bases, J lost 1 base, and 7 bases stayed unmatched. Germline V gene sequence: CDR1 ENHRY, CDR2 SYGVKD. The CDR3 extends over 15 amino acids. The chain's CDR3 is CAISTTGDPQETQYF. In DNA form, the CDR3 reads TGTGCCATCAGCACGACAGGGGACCCCCAAGAGACCCAGTACTTC.

Details on this clone: An end of the junction differs from the germline gene, which may be a read error. For the CDR3, the DNA is TGTGCCAGCTCCCCACTTCCAGGGGGTAGCGGTTCCTACGAGCAGTACTTC. As protein: CASSPLPGGSGSYEQYF. V is TRBV18 and J is TRBJ2-7; maybe TRBD1 (7 bases). The CDR3 has 17 amino acids. Germline CDR1 and CDR2: KGHSH and LQKENI. Looking up the rest from reference TRBV18 and TRBJ2-7 gives the full variable domain: NAGVMQNPRHLVRRRGQEARLRCSPMKGHSHVYWYRQLPEEGLKFMVYLQKENIIDESGMPKERFSAEFPKEGPSILRIQQVVRGDSAAYFCASSPLPGGSGSYEQYFGPGTRLTVT.

The chain combines TRBV7-8 with TRBJ1-1; a weak D match, TRBD1 (6 bases). The CDR3 is made up of 16 amino acids. The germline gives CDR1 SGHVS, CDR2 FQNEAQ. Trimming cost V 5 bases and J 0 bases, with 16 bases left between them. The CDR3 DNA sequence: TGTGCCAGCAGCCCCCGGGCCCAGGGGATGAACACTGAAGCTTTCTTT. This encodes CASSPRAQGMNTEAFF. The full variable domain, completed using reference TRBV7-8 and TRBJ1-1, is GAGVSQSPRYKVAKRGQDVALRCDPISGHVSLFWYQQALGQGPEFLTYFQNEAQLDKSGLPSDRFFAERPEGSVSTLKIQRTQQEDSAVYLCASSPRAQGMNTEAFFGQGTRLTVV.

The rearrangement links TRBV7-2 to TRBJ2-3; perhaps TRBD2 as D (6 bases). Trimming shortened V by 0 bases and J by 1 base, and 17 bases separated the two germline ends. The germline V gene encodes CDR1 SGHTA and CDR2 FQGNSA. This CDR3 spans 18 amino acids. DNA for the CDR3: TGTGCCAGCAGCTTAGCCCCATCGGGAGCCGGAGGCACAGATACGCAGTATTTT. It translates to CASSLAPSGAGGTDTQYF.

J is TRBJ2-2 and V is TRBV27; TRBD1 agrees at 9 bases. CDR1 is MNHEY, CDR2 SMNVEV, per germline (reference sequence). J gave up 5 bases and V 5 bases, and 9 bases lay outside the gene matches. This CDR3 is 16 amino acids long. CDR3 coding DNA: TGTGCCAGCAGTCTTGGGACAGGACAGGGGACCGGGGAGCTGTTTTTT. Translation gives CASSLGTGQGTGELFF.

The rearrangement uses TRBV5-1 and TRBJ2-2; TRBD2 matches 14 bases. Germline CDR1 SGHRS, CDR2 YFSETQ. J was trimmed by 6 bases and V by 4 bases; bases with no gene match: 2. The CDR3 has 15 residues. The CDR3, as DNA: TGCGCCAGCAGCCCGACTAGCGGGAGGGCCGGGGAGCTGTTTTTT. The encoded protein is CASSPTSGRAGELFF.

The chain uses TRBV28 and TRBJ2-3; D is uncertain. This CDR3 comprises 13 residues. CDR1 MDHEN and CDR2 SYDVKM come from the germline V gene. Trimming took 7 bases from V and 1 from J, leaving 9 bases between them. CDR3 nucleotide sequence: TGTGCCAGCACCTTAAGCGGCACAGATACGCAGTATTTT. Its protein is CASTLSGTDTQYF.

Here the CDR3 DNA reads TGCGCCAGCAGCCACGACGGCTCCTACGAGCAGTACTTC. Its protein product is CASSHDGSYEQYF. The V and J genes are TRBV5-1 and TRBJ2-7; D not resolved. The V end was cut by 4 bases, the J end by 0 bases, with 8 bases between. Germline V CDR1 and CDR2: SGHRS, YFSETQ. The CDR3 sequence is 13 residues long.